This T cell receptor (beta chain) was sequenced during a study of radiotherapy plus CTLA-4 blockade in lung cancer. At the level of the study: Patients showed objective responses in roughly 19% of cases and disease control in around 30%.

Repertoires were generated with immunoSEQ multiplex PCR, while TCRdb's copy carries only in-frame clones and drops some. The table has some 96,000 clones, around 90% seen once. Trimming stripped 4 bases from V and 4 bases from J, with 7 bases between. CDR3 length equals 13 residues. From germline, CDR1 is MNHNS and CDR2 SASEGT. The chain couples TRBV6-1 to TRBJ2-2; maybe TRBD2 (5 bases). The sample here was peripheral blood, taken from a patient treated with radiotherapy plus ipilimumab. The source is a human donor with non-small cell lung cancer that progressed on radiotherapy plus ipilimumab. The CDR3 loop is CASSGEGTGELFF. The CDR3 nucleotides read TGTGCCAGCAGTGGCGAGGGCACCGGGGAGCTGTTTTTT.